The rows below give T cell receptor beta chains drawn from one sample of a study of response to subunit inactivated influenza vaccine. TCRdb used MiXCR to reprocess the RT-PCR reads, holding one entry per CDR3 protein. The sample includes over 650,000 distinct CDR3 sequences, less than 20% of them seen just once. This specimen was PBMCs from blood, taken 4 to 6 days after vaccination. Receptors were obtained from a man aged 50-59 years who received an inactivated influenza vaccine. Each CDR3 is given with its conserved first and last residue. The D gene is left open where the match is weak. Clone sizes are given selectively: once, few, many, or a class where the clone is expanded.

d_gene,abundance,v_gene,j_gene,len,CDR3nt,CDR3aa
.,.,TRBV6-5,TRBJ2-3,15,TGTGCCAGCAGTTATTCGACTAGGAGGACAGATACGCAGTATTTT,CASSYSTRRTDTQYF
.,few,TRBV20-1,TRBJ2-7,11,TGCAGTGCTTCGAGGGGTCGCGAGCAGTACTTC,CSASRGREQYF
.,few,TRBV4-3,TRBJ2-5,15,TGCGCCAGCAGCCAAGATCTCACAGGGCAGGAGACCCAGTACTTC,CASSQDLTGQETQYF
.,.,TRBV20-1,TRBJ2-1,14,TGCAGTGCTAGCGAGACTAGCAGGGGAGATGAGCAGTTCTTC,CSASETSRGDEQFF
.,.,TRBV28,TRBJ2-7,14,TGTCCCAGCAGTTTTCTAGGCAGCGCCTACGAGCAGTACTTC,CPSSFLGSAYEQYF
TRBD1,.,TRBV4-2,TRBJ1-2,16,TGTGCCAGCAGCCAAGATCCCACAGGGGGCGACTATGGCTACACCTTC,CASSQDPTGGDYGYTF
TRBD1,many,TRBV20-1,TRBJ2-7,14,TGCAGTGCTAGCCGGACAGGGGGCTTTGACGAGCAGTACTTC,CSASRTGGFDEQYF
.,.,TRBV12-3/TRBV12-4,TRBJ2-7,13,TGTGCCAGCAGCCGGGACGGTCGCCGCGAGCAGTACTTC,CASSRDGRREQYF
.,few,TRBV7-2,TRBJ2-3,15,TGTGCCAGCAGCTTATATCGGGGGGCAGCAGATACGCAGTATTTT,CASSLYRGAADTQYF
TRBD1,many,TRBV12-3/TRBV12-4,TRBJ2-7,14,TGTGCCAGCAGTGCCGGGACAGGTCCCTACGAGCAGTACTTC,CASSAGTGPYEQYF
.,.,TRBV5-1,TRBJ1-1,13,TGCGCCAGCAGCTTGGAACAGCACACTGAAGCTTTCTTT,CASSLEQHTEAFF
TRBD2,few,TRBV4-2,TRBJ2-1,16,TGTGCCAGCAGCCATCAATATCTACGGGGGGAGTATGAGCAGTTCTTC,CASSHQYLRGEYEQFF
TRBD2,many,TRBV12-3/TRBV12-4,TRBJ2-2,16,TGTGCCAGCAGTTTCTTAGCGGGTGCGAACACCGGGGAGCTGTTTTTT,CASSFLAGANTGELFF
.,few,TRBV28,TRBJ2-7,13,TGTGCCAGCAGTGAATCCTACAGGGCCGAGCAGTACTTC,CASSESYRAEQYF
.,.,TRBV7-9,TRBJ2-5,14,TGTGCCAGCAGCTTAGCAGGACACTTAGAGACCCAGTACTTC,CASSLAGHLETQYF
TRBD2,.,TRBV6-1,TRBJ2-2,15,TGTGCCAGCGGGGCGGGAGCCATGCACACCGGGGAGCTGTTTTTT,CASGAGAMHTGELFF